This TCR beta chain was identified during a study of tumor-infiltrating lymphocytes in primary liver carcinoma. This CDR3 region has 14 residues. A note on this clonotype: Its antigen is undetermined. The junction departs from germline at one end; a sequencing error may be responsible.

A constant-region primer primed TCR beta cDNA synthesis from 400 to 550 ng of total RNA. Construction of TCR beta libraries relied on three successive nested multiplex PCR rounds employing slightly modified ARM-PCR. Primers for the first two PCR rounds were TRBV1-TRBV30 forward primers and a C-beta reverse primer (roughly 10 cycles per round). One entry per CDR3 protein results from TCRdb running MiXCR on the multiplex PCR reads. The data contain around 120,000 distinct CDR3 sequences, 55% to 75% of them singletons. Scientists recovered RNA and DNA together from approximately 20-30 mg of unsorted bulk tissue. The patients had histopathologically diagnosed primary liver carcinoma, and their disease was treated by surgical resection. Viable tumor cells exceeded 90% in all tumor samples. General study findings and limits: When set against blood, tumors had a significantly higher top-250-clone fraction (p = 0.039). About 7.5-25% of top clones, no more, were shared by all five regions.

This sequence joins TRBV12-3 or TRBV12-4 and TRBJ1-1; 7 nucleotides agree with TRBD1. The sequenced sample consisted of liver tumor tissue from sampling region 1. Noted subset: tumor region T1, superior pole. The clonotype originates from a woman aged 55-75 years with primary liver carcinoma and hepatitis B virus infection. The CDR3: CASSPDDRDTESFF. The CDR3 coding sequence is TGTGCCAGCAGCCCGGACGACAGGGACACTGAATCTTTCTTT.